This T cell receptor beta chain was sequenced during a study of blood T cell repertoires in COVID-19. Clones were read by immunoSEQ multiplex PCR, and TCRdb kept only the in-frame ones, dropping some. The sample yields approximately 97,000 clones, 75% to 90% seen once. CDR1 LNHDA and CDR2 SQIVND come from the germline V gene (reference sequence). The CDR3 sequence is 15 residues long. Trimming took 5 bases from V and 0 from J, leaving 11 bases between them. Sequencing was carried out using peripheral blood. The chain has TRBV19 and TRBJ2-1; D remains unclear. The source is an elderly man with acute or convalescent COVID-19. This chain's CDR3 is CASSVLESSYNEQFF. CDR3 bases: TGTGCCAGTAGTGTCCTCGAGAGCTCCTACAATGAGCAGTTCTTC.